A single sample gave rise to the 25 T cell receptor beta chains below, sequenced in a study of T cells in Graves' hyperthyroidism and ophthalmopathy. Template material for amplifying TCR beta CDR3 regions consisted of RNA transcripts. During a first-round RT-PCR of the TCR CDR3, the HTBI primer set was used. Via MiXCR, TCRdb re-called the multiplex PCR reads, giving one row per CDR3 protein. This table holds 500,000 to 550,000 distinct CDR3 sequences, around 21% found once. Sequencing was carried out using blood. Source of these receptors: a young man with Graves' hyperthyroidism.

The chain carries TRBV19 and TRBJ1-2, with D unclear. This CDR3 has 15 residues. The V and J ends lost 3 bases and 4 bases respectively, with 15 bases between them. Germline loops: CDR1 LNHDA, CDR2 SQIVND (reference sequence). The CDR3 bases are TGTGCCAGTAGTATCGGTGGCATGAGAGCCTATGGCTACACCTTC. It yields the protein CASSIGGMRAYGYTF.

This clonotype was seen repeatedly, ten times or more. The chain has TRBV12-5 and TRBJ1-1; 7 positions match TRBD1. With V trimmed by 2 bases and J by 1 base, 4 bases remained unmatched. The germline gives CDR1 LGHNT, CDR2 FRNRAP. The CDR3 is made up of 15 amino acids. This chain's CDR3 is CASGLSGTENTEAFF. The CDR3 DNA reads TGTGCTAGTGGTTTGTCCGGGACAGAGAACACTGAAGCTTTCTTT.

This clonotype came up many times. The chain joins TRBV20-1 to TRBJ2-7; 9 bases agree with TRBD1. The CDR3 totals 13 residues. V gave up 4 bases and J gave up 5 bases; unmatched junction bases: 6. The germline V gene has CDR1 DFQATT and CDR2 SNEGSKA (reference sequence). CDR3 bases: TGCAGTGCTAACATGGGACAGGGTAACGAGCAGTACTTC. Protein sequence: CSANMGQGNEQYF.

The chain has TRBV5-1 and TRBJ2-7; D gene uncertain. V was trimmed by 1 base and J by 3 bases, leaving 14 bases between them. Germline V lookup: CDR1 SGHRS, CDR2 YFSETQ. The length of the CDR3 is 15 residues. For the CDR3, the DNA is TGCGCCAGCAGCTTGTTGAGCCCGGAAAACTACGAGCAGTACTTC. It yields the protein CASSLLSPENYEQYF.

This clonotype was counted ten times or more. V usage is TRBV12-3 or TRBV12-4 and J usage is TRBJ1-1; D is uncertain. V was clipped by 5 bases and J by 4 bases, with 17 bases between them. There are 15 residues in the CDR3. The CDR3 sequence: CASSGPPQSGTEAFF. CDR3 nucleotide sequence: TGTGCCAGCAGTGGGCCTCCCCAGTCGGGCACTGAAGCTTTCTTT.

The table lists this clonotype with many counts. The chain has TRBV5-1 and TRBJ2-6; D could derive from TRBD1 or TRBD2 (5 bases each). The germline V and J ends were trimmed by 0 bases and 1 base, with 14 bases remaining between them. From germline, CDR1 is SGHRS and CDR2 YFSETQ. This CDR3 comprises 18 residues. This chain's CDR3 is CASSLEGDPWSGANVLTF. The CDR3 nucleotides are TGCGCCAGCAGCTTGGAAGGGGACCCATGGTCTGGGGCCAACGTCCTGACTTTC.

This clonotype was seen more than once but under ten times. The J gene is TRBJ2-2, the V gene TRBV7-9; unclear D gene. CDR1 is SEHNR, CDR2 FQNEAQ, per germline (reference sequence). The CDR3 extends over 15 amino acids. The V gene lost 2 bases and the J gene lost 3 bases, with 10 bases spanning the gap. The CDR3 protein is CASSLRQRYTGELFF. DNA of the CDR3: TGTGCCAGCAGCTTAAGACAAAGATACACCGGGGAGCTGTTTTTT.

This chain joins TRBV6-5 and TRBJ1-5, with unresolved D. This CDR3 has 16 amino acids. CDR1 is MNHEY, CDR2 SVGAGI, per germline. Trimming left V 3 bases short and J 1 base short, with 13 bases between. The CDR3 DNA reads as TGTGCCAGCAGTTATTTGGGCCCCTTGAGCAATCAGCCCCAGCATTTT. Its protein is CASSYLGPLSNQPQHF.

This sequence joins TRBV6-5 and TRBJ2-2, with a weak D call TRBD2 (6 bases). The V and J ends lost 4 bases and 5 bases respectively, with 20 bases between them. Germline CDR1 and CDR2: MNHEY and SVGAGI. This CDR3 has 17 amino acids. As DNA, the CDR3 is TGTGCCAGCAGTTCCCCACCCCCTGCAGGAGGGACCGGGGAGCTGTTTTTT. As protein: CASSSPPPAGGTGELFF.

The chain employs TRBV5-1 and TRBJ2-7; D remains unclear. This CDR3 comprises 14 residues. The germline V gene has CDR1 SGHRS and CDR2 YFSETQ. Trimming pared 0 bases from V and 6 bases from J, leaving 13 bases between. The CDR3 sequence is CASSLAQHSREQYF. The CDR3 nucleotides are TGCGCCAGCAGCTTGGCGCAGCACTCACGCGAGCAGTACTTC.

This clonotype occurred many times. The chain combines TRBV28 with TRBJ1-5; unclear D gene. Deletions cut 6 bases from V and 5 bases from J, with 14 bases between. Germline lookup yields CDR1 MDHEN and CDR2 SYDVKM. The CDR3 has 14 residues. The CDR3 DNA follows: TGTGCCAGCAGCCACGCCCAGCAGTATCAGCCCCAGCATTTT. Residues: CASSHAQQYQPQHF.

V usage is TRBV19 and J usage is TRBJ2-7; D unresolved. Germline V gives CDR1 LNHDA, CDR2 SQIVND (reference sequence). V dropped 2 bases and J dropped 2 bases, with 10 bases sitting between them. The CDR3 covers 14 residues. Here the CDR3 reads CASSISADTYEQYF. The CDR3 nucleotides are TGTGCCAGTAGTATATCGGCCGATACCTACGAGCAGTACTTC.

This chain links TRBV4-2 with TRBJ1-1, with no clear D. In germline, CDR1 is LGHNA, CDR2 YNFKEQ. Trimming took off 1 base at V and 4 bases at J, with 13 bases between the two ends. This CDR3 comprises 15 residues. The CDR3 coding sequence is TGTGCCAGCAGCCAAGCCAGCAGTTCAATCACTGAAGCTTTCTTT. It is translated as CASSQASSSITEAFF.

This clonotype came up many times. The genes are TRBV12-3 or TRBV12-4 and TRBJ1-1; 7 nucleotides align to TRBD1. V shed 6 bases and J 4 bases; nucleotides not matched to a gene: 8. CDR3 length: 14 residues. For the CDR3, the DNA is TGTGCCAGCAGGCACGGACAGGCCTTCACTGAAGCTTTCTTT. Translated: CASRHGQAFTEAFF.

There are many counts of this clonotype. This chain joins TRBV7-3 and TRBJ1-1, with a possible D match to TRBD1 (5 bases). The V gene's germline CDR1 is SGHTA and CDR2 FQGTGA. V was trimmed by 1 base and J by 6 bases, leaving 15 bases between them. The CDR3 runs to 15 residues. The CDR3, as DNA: TGTGCCAGCAGCTTAAAGGGCGGGGGAGGATCTGAAGCTTTCTTT. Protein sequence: CASSLKGGGGSEAFF.

The CDR3 is CASSSLDRVGGEQYF. CDR3 DNA: TGTGCCAGCAGTTCCCTGGACAGGGTCGGGGGCGAGCAGTACTTC. The chain couples TRBV27 to TRBJ2-7; TRBD1 aligns across 8 bases. V was pared by 4 bases and J by 6 bases, with 11 bases of the junction left unmatched. The V gene's germline CDR1 is MNHEY and CDR2 SMNVEV (reference sequence). The CDR3 length is 15 residues.

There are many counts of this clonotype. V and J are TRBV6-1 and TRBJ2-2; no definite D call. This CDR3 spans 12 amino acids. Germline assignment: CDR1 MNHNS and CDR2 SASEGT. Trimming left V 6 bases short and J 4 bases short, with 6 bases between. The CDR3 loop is CASRPSTGELFF. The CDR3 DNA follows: TGTGCCAGCAGACCGAGCACCGGGGAGCTGTTTTTT.

The DNA for the CDR3 is TGCAGCGTTTACAGGGGGACTGAAGCTTTCTTT. Translating it yields CSVYRGTEAFF. This chain joins TRBV29-1 and TRBJ1-1, with TRBD1 matching over 8 bases. This CDR3 comprises 11 residues. With V trimmed by 5 bases and J by 5 bases, 1 base remained unmatched. Per germline, CDR1 SQVTM and CDR2 ANQGSEA.

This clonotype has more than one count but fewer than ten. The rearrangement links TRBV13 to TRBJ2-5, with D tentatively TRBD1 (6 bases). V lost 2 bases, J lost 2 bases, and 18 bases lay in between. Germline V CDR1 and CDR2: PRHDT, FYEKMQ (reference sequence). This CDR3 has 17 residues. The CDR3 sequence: CASSLWGQGADQETQYF. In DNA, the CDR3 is TGTGCCAGCAGCTTATGGGGGCAAGGGGCCGATCAAGAGACCCAGTACTTC.

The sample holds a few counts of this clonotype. The CDR3 DNA sequence: TGTGCCACCAGTGACTCGGGAAAGTACGAGCAGTACTTC. Amino acid sequence: CATSDSGKYEQYF. The chain couples TRBV24-1 to TRBJ2-7; D perhaps matches TRBD2 (5 bases). V shed 4 bases and J shed 4 bases, with 10 bases lying between them. The germline CDR1 and CDR2 sequences are KGHDR and SFDVKD. The CDR3 is 13 amino acids.

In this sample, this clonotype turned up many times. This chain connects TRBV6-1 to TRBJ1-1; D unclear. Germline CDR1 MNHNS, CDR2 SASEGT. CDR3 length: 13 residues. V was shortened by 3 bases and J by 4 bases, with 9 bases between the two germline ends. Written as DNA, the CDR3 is TGTGCCAGCAGTGAGCGGGAGTTCACTGAAGCTTTCTTT. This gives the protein CASSEREFTEAFF.

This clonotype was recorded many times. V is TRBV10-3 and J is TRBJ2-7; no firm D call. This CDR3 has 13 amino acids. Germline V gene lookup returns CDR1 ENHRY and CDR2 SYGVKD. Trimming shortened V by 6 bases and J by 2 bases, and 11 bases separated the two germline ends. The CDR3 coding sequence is TGTGCCATCAGGGCGACGGAGACCTACGAGCAGTACTTC. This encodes CAIRATETYEQYF.

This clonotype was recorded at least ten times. The CDR3 protein is CASSFTGTKGEKLFF. The CDR3 coding sequence is TGTGCCAGCAGTTTCACAGGGACCAAGGGTGAAAAACTGTTTTTT. The chain recombines TRBV12-3 or TRBV12-4 with TRBJ1-4, with D possibly matching TRBD1 (6 bases). Trimming pared 3 bases from V and 7 bases from J, leaving 15 bases between. The CDR3 is 15 residues long.

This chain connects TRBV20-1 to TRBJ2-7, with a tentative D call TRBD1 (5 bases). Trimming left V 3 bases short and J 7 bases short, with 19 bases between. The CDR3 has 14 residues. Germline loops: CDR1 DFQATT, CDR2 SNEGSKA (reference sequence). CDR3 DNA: TGCAGTGCTAGGGATATAGGGGATCTGGGGGAGCAGTACTTC. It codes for CSARDIGDLGEQYF.

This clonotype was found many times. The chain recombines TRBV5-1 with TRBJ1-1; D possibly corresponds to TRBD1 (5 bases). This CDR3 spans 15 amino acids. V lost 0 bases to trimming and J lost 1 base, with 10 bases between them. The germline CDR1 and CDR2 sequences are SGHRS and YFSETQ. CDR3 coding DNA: TGCGCCAGCAGCTTGGTGGGCAGGGCGAACACTGAAGCTTTCTTT. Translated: CASSLVGRANTEAFF.